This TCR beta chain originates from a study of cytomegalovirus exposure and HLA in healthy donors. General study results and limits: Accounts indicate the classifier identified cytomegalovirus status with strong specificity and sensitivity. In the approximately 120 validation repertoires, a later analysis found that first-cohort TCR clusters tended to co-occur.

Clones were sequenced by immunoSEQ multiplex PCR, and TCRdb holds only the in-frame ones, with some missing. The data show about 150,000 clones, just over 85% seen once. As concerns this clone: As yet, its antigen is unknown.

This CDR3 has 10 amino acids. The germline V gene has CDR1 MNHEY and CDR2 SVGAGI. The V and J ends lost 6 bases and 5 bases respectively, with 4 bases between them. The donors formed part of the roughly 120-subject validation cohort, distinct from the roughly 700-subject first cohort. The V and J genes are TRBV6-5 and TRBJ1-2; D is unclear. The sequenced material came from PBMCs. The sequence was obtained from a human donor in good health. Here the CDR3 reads CASSSYGYTF. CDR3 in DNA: TGTGCCAGCAGCTCTTATGGCTACACCTTC.